The 14 T cell receptor beta chains below come from one sample, sequenced in a study of T cells in Graves' hyperthyroidism and ophthalmopathy. Amplified regions were TCR beta CDR3 sequences from RNA transcripts. RT-PCR in the first round (using the HTBI primer set) targeted the TCR CDR3. Each CDR3 protein is one row after TCRdb ran MiXCR on the multiplex PCR reads. The top ten clones hold about 34% of a sample with approximately 600,000 distinct CDR3 sequences, more than 20% of them seen once. The sample consisted of blood. The receptor source for this set is a man between 25 and 39 years old with Graves' ophthalmopathy.

V usage is TRBV12-3 or TRBV12-4 and J usage is TRBJ2-2; D may be TRBD2 (5 bases). V lost 7 bases and J 1 base, leaving 16 bases between the germline ends. This CDR3 has 16 amino acids. For the CDR3, the DNA is TGTGCCAGCACCCCCGGGCTAGCCCAGAACACCGGGGAGCTGTTTTTT. This gives the protein CASTPGLAQNTGELFF.

This clonotype was observed a handful of times. The chain carries TRBV5-6 and TRBJ2-5; TRBD1 aligns across 8 bases. V lost 2 bases to trimming and J lost 4 bases; unmatched junction nucleotides: 4. The germline gives CDR1 SGHDT, CDR2 YYEEEE. CDR3 length equals 14 residues. The CDR3 sequence is CASSFTGGRETQYF. CDR3 nucleotides: TGTGCCAGCAGCTTCACAGGGGGGCGAGAGACCCAGTACTTC.

Note on this clonotype: A clone one base away is much larger, so this may be a read error. The chain joins TRBV28 to TRBJ1-5, with D unresolved. Per the germline V gene, CDR1 is MDHEN and CDR2 is SYDVKM. CDR3 length: 13 amino acids. Between the trimmed V and J ends, which lost 6 bases and 4 bases, there was a span of 10 bases. CDR3 sequence reads: CASRRVANQPQHF. CDR3 sequence (DNA): TGTGCCAGCAGGAGAGTTGCGAATCAGCCCCAGCATTTT.

The CDR3 region has the DNA TGTGCCAGCAGCACGACCCCAACCAAACGGGGACAGCCGAGAAACATTCAGTACTTC. This encodes CASSTTPTKRGQPRNIQYF. J is TRBJ2-4 and V is TRBV6-1; 7 bases fit TRBD1. The trim removed 6 bases at V and 6 bases at J, leaving 23 bases unmatched. Germline assignment: CDR1 MNHNS and CDR2 SASEGT. The CDR3 is 19 amino acids.

This clonotype was detected many times. DNA for the CDR3: TGTGCCAGCAGCCCTATGCTAGCGGGAGTGCGAACCGGGGAGCTGTTTTTT. Encoded protein: CASSPMLAGVRTGELFF. J is TRBJ2-2 and V is TRBV28; TRBD2 matches at 10 bases. Germline trimming cut 6 bases from V and 5 bases from J; bases unmatched to any gene: 12. The CDR3 runs to 17 residues. Germline V gives CDR1 MDHEN, CDR2 SYDVKM.

There are a few counts of this clonotype. The chain couples TRBV6-4 to TRBJ1-1; the D is unclear. This CDR3 spans 13 amino acids. Trimming left V 3 bases short and J 3 bases short, with 8 bases between. CDR1 and CDR2 from the germline V gene are MRHNA and SNTAGT. The CDR3 DNA is TGTGCCAGCAGTGAGGAGCTTGACACTGAAGCTTTCTTT. It specifies CASSEELDTEAFF.

This clonotype has more than one count but fewer than ten. The V call is TRBV12-3 or TRBV12-4, the J call TRBJ2-1; D possibly corresponds to TRBD1 (6 bases). Trimming stripped 4 bases from V and 13 bases from J, with 20 bases between. This CDR3 has 14 amino acids. The CDR3 nucleotides read TGTGCCAGCAGTTCGTCACCATCCAGGGGATCACAGTTCTTC. It yields the protein CASSSSPSRGSQFF.

This clonotype was observed a few times. The V gene is TRBV7-9, the J gene TRBJ2-3, with D tentatively TRBD2 (5 bases). V shed 2 bases and J shed 5 bases, with 14 bases lying between them. Germline loops: CDR1 SEHNR, CDR2 FQNEAQ (reference sequence). The CDR3 sequence is 15 residues long. CDR3 in amino acids: CASSLRGDHIDTQYF. Here the CDR3 DNA reads TGTGCCAGCAGCTTACGGGGAGACCACATAGATACGCAGTATTTT.

This clonotype was detected only a few times. V and J are TRBV7-8 and TRBJ2-1; D is ambiguous. The CDR3 runs 13 residues. V was cut by 2 bases and J by 9 bases, with 11 bases left in between. CDR1 and CDR2 from the germline V gene are SGHVS and FQNEAQ. The DNA of the CDR3 is TGTGCCAGCAGCTTAAATTGGTTATCTGAGCAGTTCTTC. Translated, it gives CASSLNWLSEQFF.

This chain links TRBV4-1 with TRBJ1-5, with D maybe TRBD1 (6 bases). CDR1 and CDR2 from the germline V gene are MGHRA and YSYEKL. The CDR3 has 16 residues. V was shortened by 4 bases and J by 7 bases, with 20 bases between the two germline ends. Written as DNA, the CDR3 is TGCGCCAGCAGCCCCTACGCCCAGGGGCCTTACCAGCCCCAGCATTTT. Translated: CASSPYAQGPYQPQHF.

A few counts support this clonotype. This rearrangement joins TRBV4-3 to TRBJ1-2, with D unresolved. The germline V gene encodes CDR1 LGHNA and CDR2 YSLEER. The germline V and J ends were trimmed by 2 bases and 2 bases, with 15 bases remaining between them. The CDR3 extends over 16 amino acids. The DNA for the CDR3 is TGCGCCAGCAGCCAACTCGTCGGCCCGACGAACTATGGCTACACCTTC. It encodes CASSQLVGPTNYGYTF.

This clonotype was seen a handful of times. The rearrangement uses TRBV7-9 and TRBJ1-1; the D is unclear. Trimming removed 4 bases from V and 5 bases from J, with 14 bases in between. Germline V CDR1 and CDR2: SEHNR, FQNEAQ (reference sequence). This CDR3 has 14 amino acids. CDR3 coding DNA: TGTGCCAGCAGCTCCTGGGGTCTTGAGACTGAAGCTTTCTTT. Protein product: CASSSWGLETEAFF.

The table lists this clonotype with a few counts. The rearrangement joins TRBV30 to TRBJ2-5; D might be TRBD1 (5 bases). The V gene's germline CDR1 is GTSNPN and CDR2 SVGIG (reference sequence). The CDR3 has 13 amino acids. The CDR3 region has the DNA TGTGCACGAAGGGGAACAGGCAAAGAGACCCAGTACTTC. Translated, it gives CARRGTGKETQYF.

This clonotype showed up just a few times. This chain uses TRBV7-9 with TRBJ1-2, with 7 positions matching TRBD1. Losses at the gene ends were 8 bases for V and 5 bases for J; bases not matched to a gene: 17. The germline CDR1 and CDR2 sequences are SEHNR and FQNEAQ (reference sequence). CDR3 length: 16 residues. The chain's CDR3 is CASGYGQAATLYGYTF. The CDR3 bases are TGTGCCAGCGGATACGGACAGGCCGCTACCCTTTATGGCTACACCTTC.